A selection of T cell receptor beta chains follows, all from one sample in a study of blood T cells in healthy people across ages. A single record per CDR3 protein comes from TCRdb applying MiXCR to the 5' RACE reads. This repertoire shows approximately 800,000 distinct CDR3 sequences, more than 45% found once; its top ten account for about 20%. The material sequenced was blood. These receptors were taken from a man aged 25-45 years in good health. Each CDR3 is given with its conserved first and last residue. The D gene is left open where the match is weak. Not all rows give a size; the values are once, few, many and, for expanded clones, a class.

clone size,D gene,V gene,J gene,CDR3 DNA,CDR3 protein
.,TRBD2,TRBV9,TRBJ2-5,TGTGCCAGCAGCGTAGGGGCTAGCGGGGGAAATGAGCAGTACTTC,CASSVGASGGNEQYF
.,TRBD2,TRBV4-2,TRBJ2-1,TGTGCCAGCAGCCAATCTCTAGCGGGCATGAGCTCCTACAATGAGCAGTTCTTC,CASSQSLAGMSSYNEQFF
.,.,TRBV7-2,TRBJ1-2,TGTGCCAGCAGCCGAATGCCGGGCCGGGGTCTCGGCACCTTC,CASSRMPGRGLGTF
.,.,TRBV4-1,TRBJ1-6,TGCGCCAGCAGCCAAGATATTTCGGGGGAGACCCATAATTCACCCCTCCACTTT,CASSQDISGETHNSPLHF
.,.,TRBV2,TRBJ2-5,TGTGCCAGCAGTCCCGGGCTCGCGGCGGTGAGTCAGTACTTC,CASSPGLAAVSQYF
once,TRBD2,TRBV29-1,TRBJ2-7,TGCAGCGCCGTAGCGGGAGGGCTAGACAATGAGCAGTACTTC,CSAVAGGLDNEQYF
.,.,TRBV4-3,TRBJ2-5,TGCGCCAGCAGCCAAGATGGTTTCGAAGAGACCCAGTACTTC,CASSQDGFEETQYF
.,.,TRBV9,TRBJ1-2,TGTGCCAGCAGCCCCCAGAGTTTCGACCCCTATGGCTACACCTTC,CASSPQSFDPYGYTF
.,TRBD1,TRBV5-1,TRBJ2-7,TGCGCCAGCAGCCCGGGACAGCTAAGCTACGAGCAGTACTTC,CASSPGQLSYEQYF
.,.,TRBV20-1,TRBJ2-3,TGCAGCGCTAGTTTGTTAGATACGCAGTATTTT,CSASLLDTQYF
few,.,TRBV7-2,TRBJ2-1,TGTGCCAGCAGCCCAAGTGTATACAATGAGCAGTTCTTC,CASSPSVYNEQFF
.,.,TRBV7-2,TRBJ2-7,TGTGCCAGCAGCTTAAAGGCTGGCCTATCGGGCCCCTACGAGCAGTACTTC,CASSLKAGLSGPYEQYF
.,.,TRBV4-3,TRBJ2-1,TGCGCCAGCAGCCAAGAGGGCGGGAACATCTACAATGAGCAGTTCTTC,CASSQEGGNIYNEQFF
few,.,TRBV28,TRBJ1-1,TGTGCCAGCAGTTTATTGTCGAGCGACGCCCAATTCATGAACACTGAAGCTTTCTTT,CASSLLSSDAQFMNTEAFF
.,.,TRBV6-2/TRBV6-3,TRBJ2-3,TGTGCCAGCAGTTCAAGGCAGGGGACATATACGCAGTATTTT,CASSSRQGTYTQYF
many,TRBD1,TRBV7-9,TRBJ2-6,TGTGCCAGCAGCTTAGTAAGTGGGTTCGGGACAGGACTCTCTGGGGCCAACGTCCTGACTTTC,CASSLVSGFGTGLSGANVLTF
.,.,TRBV4-2,TRBJ1-1,TGTGCCAGCAGCCACCAGACAGGAATGAACACTGAAGCTTTCTTT,CASSHQTGMNTEAFF
.,TRBD1,TRBV10-1,TRBJ1-1,TGCGCCAGCAGCCGGGACAGGGTTACTGAAGCTTTCTTT,CASSRDRVTEAFF
.,.,TRBV14,TRBJ2-3,TGTGCCAGCAGCCTTGACAGGACCCCCACAGATACGCAGTATTTT,CASSLDRTPTDTQYF
.,.,TRBV21-1,TRBJ2-1,TGTGCCAGCAGCAAGGGGCCGTGCCCTCAAGAAAATCTCAATGAGCAGTTCTTC,CASSKGPCPQENLNEQFF
few,.,TRBV5-1,TRBJ2-7,TGCGCCAGCAGCTTGGCCGGCGGCAGGGCGACCTACGAGCAGTACTTC,CASSLAGGRATYEQYF
.,.,TRBV5-5,TRBJ2-7,TGTGCCAGCAGCACCTCAACCGGCCTGCACTACGAGCAGTACTTC,CASSTSTGLHYEQYF
.,TRBD2,TRBV27,TRBJ2-7,TGTGCCACTTCCCGGGGGGGAGTAACCTACGAGCAGTACTTC,CATSRGGVTYEQYF
.,TRBD2,TRBV10-3,TRBJ2-7,TGTGCCATCAGTGAGGAAATAGCGGGGCCCTACGAGCAGTACTTC,CAISEEIAGPYEQYF
.,.,TRBV2,TRBJ2-7,TGTGCCAGCCAGGACTACCAAGTCTACGAGCAGTACTTC,CASQDYQVYEQYF
.,TRBD2,TRBV9,TRBJ2-1,TGTGCCAGCAGCCAACTATTAGCGGGCAATGAGCAGTTCTTC,CASSQLLAGNEQFF
.,TRBD2,TRBV27,TRBJ2-7,TGTGCCAGCAGAAATAGCGGGAGTGTCCGAGGGTCGTCCTACGAGCAGTACTTC,CASRNSGSVRGSSYEQYF
.,.,TRBV5-1,TRBJ1-6,TGCGCCAGCAGCTTGGGGACAGCCAATTCACCCCTCCACTTT,CASSLGTANSPLHF
.,TRBD1,TRBV7-2,TRBJ2-7,TGTGCCAGCAGCGAGGGGACAGGATCCTACGAGCAGTACTTC,CASSEGTGSYEQYF
.,.,TRBV4-1,TRBJ2-7,TGCGCCAGCAGCCAAGTGCTTGGAGTGTACGAGCAGTACTTC,CASSQVLGVYEQYF
.,.,TRBV7-8,TRBJ2-5,TGTGCCAGCAGCATCCCTGGTGGGCTTCAAGAGACCCAGTACTTC,CASSIPGGLQETQYF
.,.,TRBV20-1,TRBJ2-1,TGCAGTGCGCCGCCCGAGGTCTACTCCTACAATGAGCAGTTCTTC,CSAPPEVYSYNEQFF
few,.,TRBV2,TRBJ2-5,TGTGCCAGCAGTGGGTCAGAAGAGACCCAGTACTTC,CASSGSEETQYF
.,TRBD1,TRBV2,TRBJ2-2,TGTGCCAGCGGGGACAGGGGGCAGGACGGGGAGCTGTTTTTT,CASGDRGQDGELFF
.,TRBD2,TRBV29-1,TRBJ2-3,TGCAGCGTTGGCCGCCTAGCGGGAGGTAAAGATACGCAGTATTTT,CSVGRLAGGKDTQYF
.,.,TRBV29-1,TRBJ1-1,TGCAGCGCGGAGGGGGACGCTGAAGCTTTCTTT,CSAEGDAEAFF
.,.,TRBV6-2/TRBV6-3,TRBJ2-2,TGTGCCAGTCTAGGGTGGCTGATCACCGGGGAGCTGTTTTTT,CASLGWLITGELFF
.,.,TRBV12-3/TRBV12-4,TRBJ2-1,TGTGCCAGCGTGTTACGAGCGGGTACTAATGAGCAGTTCTTC,CASVLRAGTNEQFF
.,TRBD1,TRBV30,TRBJ2-7,TGTGCCTGGAGCAGGGGGCGTTCCGAGCAGTACTTC,CAWSRGRSEQYF
.,TRBD2,TRBV27,TRBJ2-1,TGTGCCAGCAGTTTAATCGGGACTAAACACAATGAGCAGTTCTTC,CASSLIGTKHNEQFF
few,.,TRBV7-2,TRBJ2-5,TGTGCCAGCAGCCCGGACGGGGGCTACCAAGAGACCCAGTACTTC,CASSPDGGYQETQYF
few,.,TRBV20-1,TRBJ2-1,TGCAGTGTGGAGGGGCGTGGTGAGCAGTTCTTC,CSVEGRGEQFF
.,.,TRBV5-1,TRBJ1-1,TGCGCCAGCAGCAATCAATTGGACCTGAACACTGAAGCTTTCTTT,CASSNQLDLNTEAFF
.,TRBD1,TRBV25-1,TRBJ2-3,TGTGCCAGCAGCCGAGGGGGCGGAAGCACAGATACGCAGTATTTT,CASSRGGGSTDTQYF
few,.,TRBV6-5,TRBJ2-7,TGTGCCAGCAGTTATTCCGCCGGAGCCTACGAGCAGTACTTC,CASSYSAGAYEQYF
few,.,TRBV11-3,TRBJ2-3,TGTGCCAGCAGCTTAGGGATCGGTACGCAGTATTTT,CASSLGIGTQYF
few,.,TRBV29-1,TRBJ1-1,TGCAGCGTTGACGGACAGTTGAACACTGAAGCTTTCTTT,CSVDGQLNTEAFF
.,TRBD2,TRBV29-1,TRBJ2-7,TGCAGCGTCCCCGGGAGGGGAGCCGAGCAGTACTTC,CSVPGRGAEQYF
.,.,TRBV10-3,TRBJ1-2,TGTGCCATCAGTGCCGTAGTTGGGGGGAAGGAAGGCTACAACTTC,CAISAVVGGKEGYNF